These T cell receptor beta chains were read from a single sample in a study of T cells after yellow fever vaccination. Each CDR3 protein gets one entry after TCRdb re-called the 5' RACE reads with MiXCR. The sample shows 95,000 to 100,000 distinct CDR3 sequences, under 6.5% of them seen only once. Here the sequenced sample was CD8+ T cells sorted from PBMCs, taken 10 days after the yellow fever booster vaccination. These receptors were taken from a man between 18 and 35 years old who received the YFV17D yellow fever vaccine. Each CDR3 is given with its conserved first and last residue. Fields, in order: clone size, D gene, V gene, J gene, CDR3 DNA, CDR3 protein. A D gene is named only where the DNA matches it firmly. Not all rows give a size; the values are once, few, many and, for expanded clones, a class.

few,-,TRBV14,TRBJ2-4,TGTGCCAGCAGCCAATTTGGCAGTCCGGCCAAAAACATTCAGTACTTC,CASSQFGSPAKNIQYF
few,-,TRBV20-1,TRBJ1-4,TGCAGTGCTGAACCCAGTACAACTAATGAAAAACTGTTTTTT,CSAEPSTTNEKLFF
few,TRBD1,TRBV7-2,TRBJ1-5,TGTGCCAGCAGCTTACGCGGGACAGGGGATCTCCAGCCCCAGCATTTT,CASSLRGTGDLQPQHF
-,-,TRBV7-2,TRBJ2-7,TGTGCCAGCAGCTACCCCGGGATCTCCTACGAGCAGTACTTC,CASSYPGISYEQYF
many,TRBD1,TRBV4-1,TRBJ2-3,TGCGCCAGCAGCCAAGATGATCCCCCGCAGGGGGTGAGAGATACGCAGTATTTT,CASSQDDPPQGVRDTQYF
-,TRBD1,TRBV7-8,TRBJ1-2,TGTGCCAGCAGCCCTATGGGACAGACTAACTATGGCTACACCTTC,CASSPMGQTNYGYTF
few,-,TRBV5-6,TRBJ2-1,TGTGCCAGCAGCTTTGTCTCACAGGCCTACAATGAGCAGTTCTTC,CASSFVSQAYNEQFF
-,-,TRBV30,TRBJ2-5,TGTGCCTGGAGTTACCTCGGGGGCCGGGGAGAGACCCAGTACTTC,CAWSYLGGRGETQYF
few,-,TRBV29-1,TRBJ2-5,TGCAGCGTTGGTGCCGAGTACTTC,CSVGAEYF
-,TRBD2,TRBV27,TRBJ2-5,TGTGCCAGCAGTCCCACGGGACTAGCGGGGAAATTAGAGACCCAGTACTTC,CASSPTGLAGKLETQYF
-,-,TRBV5-5,TRBJ1-5,TGTGCCAGCAGGTGGGACTGGATTAGCAATCAGCCCCAGCATTTT,CASRWDWISNQPQHF
few,-,TRBV2,TRBJ2-5,TGTGCCAGCAGTGAAAGGTGGAAAGAGACCCAGTACTTC,CASSERWKETQYF
few,-,TRBV4-3,TRBJ1-1,TGCGCCAGCAGCCAAGATAGTACCGGGGAATTTTCTGAAGCTTTCTTT,CASSQDSTGEFSEAFF
-,TRBD2,TRBV5-4,TRBJ2-1,TGTGCCAGCAGCCCCCGTGAGCGGGGGTCCTACAATGAGCAGTTCTTC,CASSPRERGSYNEQFF
many,-,TRBV5-1,TRBJ2-5,TGCGCCAGCAGCTCCATACAGGCCGAAGAGACCCAGTACTTC,CASSSIQAEETQYF
-,-,TRBV4-2,TRBJ1-5,TGTGCCAGCAGCCAAGCGGGGGGCAGGGAGGGAAATCAGCCCCAGCATTTT,CASSQAGGREGNQPQHF
-,-,TRBV29-1,TRBJ2-3,TGCAGCGTTGAAGGCAGGGTGGGGACAGATACGCAGTATTTT,CSVEGRVGTDTQYF
-,-,TRBV7-9,TRBJ1-4,TGTGCCAGCAGCTTAGTGGGAAATAATGAAAAACTGTTTTTT,CASSLVGNNEKLFF
many,TRBD1,TRBV29-1,TRBJ2-1,TGCAGCGTTGAAGGAGCCGACAGGGTTTCCTACAATGAGCAGTTCTTC,CSVEGADRVSYNEQFF
many,-,TRBV6-1,TRBJ2-3,TGTGCCAGCAAGTTTAGCGACACAGATACGCAGTATTTT,CASKFSDTDTQYF
few,TRBD2,TRBV5-1,TRBJ2-7,TGCGCCAGCAGCGACTACCGGACTAGCGGGGGGTTGGTACCCTACGAGCAGTACTTC,CASSDYRTSGGLVPYEQYF
-,TRBD2,TRBV11-1,TRBJ2-5,TGTGCCAGCAGGTCCGTTGGCGGGGGATGGGAGACCCAGTACTTC,CASRSVGGGWETQYF
-,-,TRBV4-1,TRBJ2-1,TGCGCCAGCACCGGGAACAATGAGCAGTTCTTC,CASTGNNEQFF
-,-,TRBV7-6,TRBJ2-2,TGTGCCAGCAGCAAACTGGGGGGGGAGCTGTTTTTT,CASSKLGGELFF
-,-,TRBV12-3/TRBV12-4,TRBJ2-7,TGTGCCAGCAGTTTCAGTAAGGGGACCTACGAGCAGTACTTC,CASSFSKGTYEQYF
many,-,TRBV24-1,TRBJ2-2,TGTGCCACCAGTGATTATCGGGTCTTGAGATCCACCGGGGAGCTGTTTTTT,CATSDYRVLRSTGELFF
few,TRBD2,TRBV20-1,TRBJ2-5,TGCAGTGCAAAGCGGGGGTTTGAAGAGACCCAGTACTTC,CSAKRGFEETQYF
few,-,TRBV28,TRBJ1-6,TGTGCCAGCAGTTTTACTAGGAGCTCCTATAATTCACCCCTCCACTTT,CASSFTRSSYNSPLHF
few,-,TRBV4-3,TRBJ1-6,TGCGCCAGCAGCCAAGATCTCGGGGGGGCATATTCACCCCTCCACTTT,CASSQDLGGAYSPLHF
few,-,TRBV7-9,TRBJ2-5,TGTGCCAGCAGTAAGGGGGGAGAAGAGACCCAGTACTTC,CASSKGGEETQYF
-,-,TRBV4-1,TRBJ2-4,TGCGCCAGCAGCCAAGACTCTGGGGGGGGCATGGAAAACATTCAGTACTTC,CASSQDSGGGMENIQYF
many,-,TRBV4-3,TRBJ2-1,TGCGCCAGCAGCCAGGGCCGACTAGTTTCCAGTGAGCAGTTCTTC,CASSQGRLVSSEQFF
-,TRBD2,TRBV5-1,TRBJ2-3,TGCGCCAGCAGCCCGAGACTAGCGGGGTCTACAGATACGCAGTATTTT,CASSPRLAGSTDTQYF
many,-,TRBV11-2,TRBJ2-3,TGTGCCAGCAGCCTGGGGCCAGCTAGCACAGATACGCAGTATTTT,CASSLGPASTDTQYF
few,-,TRBV7-7,TRBJ2-5,TGTGCCAGCAGTGACGTTACTTTGACTTTGGGCAGTCAAGAGACCCAGTACTTC,CASSDVTLTLGSQETQYF
many,TRBD1,TRBV7-9,TRBJ2-2,TGTGCCAGCAGCGACCGGGACAGGGGGGCCACCGGGGAGCTGTTTTTT,CASSDRDRGATGELFF
-,-,TRBV5-1,TRBJ2-1,TGCGCCAGCAGGCGGGGCCACAATGAGCAGTTCTTC,CASRRGHNEQFF
few,TRBD1,TRBV4-1,TRBJ1-5,TGCGCCAGCAGCCAAGTTACCAGGGGGAGCAATCAGCCCCAGCATTTT,CASSQVTRGSNQPQHF
-,-,TRBV19,TRBJ2-1,TGTGCCAGTAGTATAGGGAGCGGATACAATGAGCAGTTCTTC,CASSIGSGYNEQFF
-,-,TRBV19,TRBJ1-3,TGTGCCAGTACACCAACAGCAGGGAGCTCTGGAAACACCATATATTTT,CASTPTAGSSGNTIYF
-,-,TRBV20-1,TRBJ2-6,TGCAGTGCTAGGAGGGTCTTTCCCTCTGGGGCCAACGTCCTGACTTTC,CSARRVFPSGANVLTF
-,-,TRBV20-1,TRBJ1-1,TGCAGTGCTAGGGGCGGGGCGAGCACTGAAGCTTTCTTT,CSARGGASTEAFF
-,-,TRBV12-3/TRBV12-4,TRBJ2-3,TGTGCCAGCAGCACCACCGGGGTTAGCACAGATACGCAGTATTTT,CASSTTGVSTDTQYF
-,-,TRBV24-1,TRBJ2-4,TGTGCCACCAGTGATTTGCAACAGCCCAACATTCAGTACTTC,CATSDLQQPNIQYF
many,TRBD1,TRBV11-2,TRBJ2-3,TGTGCCAGCAGCTCCCAGGGGGTCGCCACAGATACGCAGTATTTT,CASSSQGVATDTQYF